This T cell receptor beta chain is drawn from a study of T cell responses to AZD1222 COVID-19 vaccine. Points from the study as a whole: At baseline, just five to seven AZD1222 recipients tested seropositive. Repertoires were sampled only after the peak T cell response.

Concerning this clone itself: Its specificity is unknown.

Unmatched junction bases numbered 4, after V lost 7 bases and J lost 8 bases. The CDR3 has 13 amino acids. Per the germline V gene, CDR1 is MNHEY and CDR2 is SVGAGI. The method was immunoSEQ multiplex PCR; TCRdb's version includes in-frame clones alone and lacks a portion of them. The repertoire holds more than 100,000 clones, with 85% to 95% as singletons. The V gene is TRBV6-5, the J gene TRBJ1-6; the match to TRBD1 covers 8 bases. The input for sequencing was peripheral blood, taken 28 days after the second AZD1222 dose. This clonotype originated in an adult who received the AZD1222 COVID-19 vaccine. DNA for the CDR3: TGTGCCAGCACCAGGGGGCAGGATTCACCCCTCCACTTT. This encodes CASTRGQDSPLHF.